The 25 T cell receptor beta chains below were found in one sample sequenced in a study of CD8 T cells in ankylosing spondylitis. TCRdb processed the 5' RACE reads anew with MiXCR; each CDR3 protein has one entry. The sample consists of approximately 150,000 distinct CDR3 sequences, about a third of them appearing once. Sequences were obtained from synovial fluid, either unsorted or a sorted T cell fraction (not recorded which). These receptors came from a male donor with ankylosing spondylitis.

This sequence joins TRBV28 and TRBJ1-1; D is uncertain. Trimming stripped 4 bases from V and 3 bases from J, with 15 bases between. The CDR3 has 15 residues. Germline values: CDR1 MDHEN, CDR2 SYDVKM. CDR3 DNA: TGTGCCAGCAGTTGGGCAGCCCGGCAACACACTGAAGCTTTCTTT. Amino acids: CASSWAARQHTEAFF.

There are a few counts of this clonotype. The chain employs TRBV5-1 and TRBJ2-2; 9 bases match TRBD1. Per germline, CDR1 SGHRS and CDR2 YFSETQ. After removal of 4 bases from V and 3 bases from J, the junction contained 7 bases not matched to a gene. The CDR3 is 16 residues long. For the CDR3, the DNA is TGCGCCAGCAGCACTCGGACAGGGGAGGACACCGGGGAGCTGTTTTTT. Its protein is CASSTRTGEDTGELFF.

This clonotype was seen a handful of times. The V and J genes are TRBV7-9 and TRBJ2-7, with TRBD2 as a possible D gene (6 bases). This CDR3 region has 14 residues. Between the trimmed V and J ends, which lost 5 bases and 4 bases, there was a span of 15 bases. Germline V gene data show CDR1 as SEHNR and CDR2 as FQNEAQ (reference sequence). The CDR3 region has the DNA TGTGCCAGCAGCCCAAAGGGACTGGAGTACGAGCAGTACTTC. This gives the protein CASSPKGLEYEQYF.

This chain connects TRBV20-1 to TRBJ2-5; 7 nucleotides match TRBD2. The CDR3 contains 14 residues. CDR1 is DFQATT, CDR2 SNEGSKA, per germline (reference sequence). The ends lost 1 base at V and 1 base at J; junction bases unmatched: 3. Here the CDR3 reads CSARGPSGQETQYF. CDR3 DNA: TGCAGTGCTAGAGGGCCTAGCGGCCAAGAGACCCAGTACTTC.

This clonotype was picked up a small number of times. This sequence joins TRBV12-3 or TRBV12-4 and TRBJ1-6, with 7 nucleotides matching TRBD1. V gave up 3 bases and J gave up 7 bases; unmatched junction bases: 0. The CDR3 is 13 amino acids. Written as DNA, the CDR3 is TGTGCCAGCAGTTTGACAGGGAATTCACCCCTCCACTTT. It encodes CASSLTGNSPLHF.

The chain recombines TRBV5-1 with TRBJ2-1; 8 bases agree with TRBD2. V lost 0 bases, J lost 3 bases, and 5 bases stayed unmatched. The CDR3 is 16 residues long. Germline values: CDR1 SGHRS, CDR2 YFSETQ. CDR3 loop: CASSLVLAGGYNEQFF. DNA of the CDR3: TGCGCCAGCAGCTTGGTCCTTGCGGGGGGCTACAATGAGCAGTTCTTC.

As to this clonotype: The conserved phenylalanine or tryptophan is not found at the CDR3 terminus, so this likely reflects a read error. CDR3 protein: CASSLRQGVPDTQYI. The CDR3 DNA reads TGCGCCAGCAGCCTGAGACAGGGGGTTCCCGATACGCAGTATATT. The V and J genes are TRBV5-1 and TRBJ2-3, with 9 bases lining up with TRBD1. Germline loops: CDR1 SGHRS, CDR2 YFSETQ. This CDR3 is 15 amino acids long. V lost 4 bases to trimming and J lost 6 bases; unmatched junction nucleotides: 9.

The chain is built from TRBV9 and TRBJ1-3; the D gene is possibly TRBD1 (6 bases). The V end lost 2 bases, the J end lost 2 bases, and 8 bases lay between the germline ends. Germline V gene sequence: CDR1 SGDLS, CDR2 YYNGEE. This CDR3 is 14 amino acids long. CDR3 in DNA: TGTGCCAGCAGCGTGGAGGGGGCTGGAAACACCATATATTTT. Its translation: CASSVEGAGNTIYF.

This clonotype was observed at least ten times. The DNA of the CDR3 is TGCAGTGCACATAGCGGGAGGGAATCTGGAGAGCAGTACTTC. It specifies CSAHSGRESGEQYF. The chain has TRBV20-1 and TRBJ2-7; TRBD2 matches at 11 bases. This CDR3 contains 14 residues. Germline V CDR1 and CDR2: DFQATT, SNEGSKA (reference sequence). The V segment lost 6 bases and the J segment 7 bases; nucleotides outside the gene matches: 11.

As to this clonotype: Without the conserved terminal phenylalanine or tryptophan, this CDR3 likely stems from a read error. The chain's CDR3 is CASRRTSGGPSSYEQYL. Here the CDR3 DNA reads TGTGCCAGCAGAAGGACTAGCGGGGGGCCAAGCTCCTACGAGCAGTACTTG. This chain connects TRBV2 to TRBJ2-7, with TRBD2 matching 14 bases. CDR1 is SNHLY, CDR2 FYNNEI, per germline. J was trimmed by 0 bases and V by 6 bases; bases with no gene match: 7. CDR3 length equals 17 residues.

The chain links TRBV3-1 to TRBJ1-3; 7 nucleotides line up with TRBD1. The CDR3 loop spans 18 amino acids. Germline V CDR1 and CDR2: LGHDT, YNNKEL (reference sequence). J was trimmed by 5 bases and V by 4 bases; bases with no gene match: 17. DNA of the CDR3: TGTGCCAGCAGCCTCATAAACTCGACAGGGCTCAGAAGAAACACCATATATTTT. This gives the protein CASSLINSTGLRRNTIYF.

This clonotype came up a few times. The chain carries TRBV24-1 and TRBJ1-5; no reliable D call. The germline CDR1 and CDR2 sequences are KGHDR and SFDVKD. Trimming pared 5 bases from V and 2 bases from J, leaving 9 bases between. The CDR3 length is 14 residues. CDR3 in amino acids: CATSGSLGNQPQHF. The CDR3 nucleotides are TGTGCCACCAGTGGAAGCCTGGGCAATCAGCCCCAGCATTTT.

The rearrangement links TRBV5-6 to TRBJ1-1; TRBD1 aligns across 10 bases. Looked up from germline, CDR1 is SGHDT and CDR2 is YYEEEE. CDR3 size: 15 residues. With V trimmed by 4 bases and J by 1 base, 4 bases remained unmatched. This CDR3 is CASSETGGRNTEAFF. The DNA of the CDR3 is TGTGCCAGCAGCGAGACAGGGGGCAGGAACACTGAAGCTTTCTTT.

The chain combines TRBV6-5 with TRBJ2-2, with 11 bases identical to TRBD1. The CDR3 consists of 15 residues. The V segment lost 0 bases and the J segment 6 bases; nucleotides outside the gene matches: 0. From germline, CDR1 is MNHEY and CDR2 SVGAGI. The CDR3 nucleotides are TGTGCCAGCAGTTACTCGGGACAGGGGGCCGGGGAGCTGTTTTTT. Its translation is CASSYSGQGAGELFF.

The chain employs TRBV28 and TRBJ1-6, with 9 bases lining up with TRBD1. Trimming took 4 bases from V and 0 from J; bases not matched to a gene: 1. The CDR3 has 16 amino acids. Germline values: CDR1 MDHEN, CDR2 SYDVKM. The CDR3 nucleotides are TGTGCCAGCAGTTCGGGACAGGGCTCCTATAATTCACCCCTCCACTTT. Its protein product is CASSSGQGSYNSPLHF.

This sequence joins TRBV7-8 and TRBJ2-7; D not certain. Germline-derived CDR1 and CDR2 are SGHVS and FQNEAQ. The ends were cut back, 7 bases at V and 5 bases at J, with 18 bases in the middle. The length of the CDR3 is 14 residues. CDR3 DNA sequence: TGTGCCAGCACCTCAGCTAGTTCAGTCCACGAGCAGTACTTC. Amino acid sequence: CASTSASSVHEQYF. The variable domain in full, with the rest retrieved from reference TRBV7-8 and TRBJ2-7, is GAGVSQSPRYKVAKRGQDVALRCDPISGHVSLFWYQQALGQGPEFLTYFQNEAQLDKSGLPSDRFFAERPEGSVSTLKIQRTQQEDSAVYLCASTSASSVHEQYFGPGTRLTVT.

The CDR3 sequence is CASQLKAHPNQPQHF. CDR3 bases: TGTGCCAGCCAGTTAAAGGCCCACCCCAATCAGCCCCAGCATTTT. The rearrangement uses TRBV6-5 and TRBJ1-5; no reliable D call. V was clipped by 8 bases and J by 3 bases, with 17 bases between them. Germline CDR1 reads MNHEY; CDR2 reads SVGAGI. This CDR3 is built from 15 residues.

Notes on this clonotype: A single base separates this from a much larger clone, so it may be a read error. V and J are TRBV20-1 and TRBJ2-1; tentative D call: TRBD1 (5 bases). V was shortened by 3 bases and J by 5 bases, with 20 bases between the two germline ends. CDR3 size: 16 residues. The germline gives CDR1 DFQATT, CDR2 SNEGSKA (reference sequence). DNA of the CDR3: TGCAGTGCTAGGGGGCTACCCCCCAGCCCCAACAATGAGCAGTTCTTC. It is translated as CSARGLPPSPNNEQFF.

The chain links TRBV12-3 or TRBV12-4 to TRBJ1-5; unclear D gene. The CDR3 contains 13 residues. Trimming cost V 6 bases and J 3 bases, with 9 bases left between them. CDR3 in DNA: TGTGCCAGCAGCGGATATAACAATCAGCCCCAGCATTTT. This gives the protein CASSGYNNQPQHF.

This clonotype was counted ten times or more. CDR3 amino acids: CASSSGQPNQPQHF. The CDR3 region has the DNA TGTGCCAGCAGTTCAGGACAGCCCAATCAGCCCCAGCATTTT. V gene TRBV7-6 combines with J gene TRBJ1-5; D is perhaps TRBD1 (6 bases). This CDR3 is built from 14 residues. Germline V gene data show CDR1 as SGHVS and CDR2 as FNYEAQ. V lost 6 bases, J lost 3 bases, and 12 bases lay in between.

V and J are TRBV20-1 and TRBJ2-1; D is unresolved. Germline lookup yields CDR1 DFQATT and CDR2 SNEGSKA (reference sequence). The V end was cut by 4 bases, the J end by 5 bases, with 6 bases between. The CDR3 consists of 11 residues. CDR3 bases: TGCAGTGCTATTACTAACAATGAGCAGTTCTTC. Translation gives CSAITNNEQFF.

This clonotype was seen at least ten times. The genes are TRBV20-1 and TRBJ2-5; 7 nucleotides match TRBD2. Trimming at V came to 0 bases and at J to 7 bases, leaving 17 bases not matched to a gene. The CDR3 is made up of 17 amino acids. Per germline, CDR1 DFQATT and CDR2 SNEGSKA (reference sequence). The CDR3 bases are TGCAGTGCTAGAGACCCCCTTACCGTCGGACTAGTTGGGACCCAGTACTTC. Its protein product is CSARDPLTVGLVGTQYF.

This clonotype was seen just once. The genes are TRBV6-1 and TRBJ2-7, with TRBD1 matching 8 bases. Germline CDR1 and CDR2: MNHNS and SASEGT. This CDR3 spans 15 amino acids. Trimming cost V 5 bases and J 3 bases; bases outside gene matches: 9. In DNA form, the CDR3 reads TGTGCCAGCAGTATTCAGGGGGCGCTTATCTACGAGCAGTACTTC. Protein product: CASSIQGALIYEQYF.

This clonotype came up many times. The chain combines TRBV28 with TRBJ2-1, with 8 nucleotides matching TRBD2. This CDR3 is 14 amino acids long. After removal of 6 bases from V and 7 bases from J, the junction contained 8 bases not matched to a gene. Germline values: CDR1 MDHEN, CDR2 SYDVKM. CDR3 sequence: CASSRSGKENEQFF. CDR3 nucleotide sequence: TGTGCCAGCAGCCGTAGCGGGAAAGAAAATGAGCAGTTCTTC.

In DNA form, the CDR3 reads TGTGCCACCAGTAGGGGGGATGGGCGGAAGGGGCAGGGGGAGCAAGAGACCCAGTACTTC. Encoded protein: CATSRGDGRKGQGEQETQYF. The chain is built from TRBV24-1 and TRBJ2-5; tentatively, D is TRBD1 (7 bases). With 6 bases removed from V and 2 bases from J, the gap between germline ends came to 30 bases. Germline CDR1 reads KGHDR; CDR2 reads SFDVKD. The CDR3 sequence is 20 residues long.